These T cell receptor beta chains were read from a single sample in a study of T cell responses to AZD1222 COVID-19 vaccine. Generated by immunoSEQ multiplex PCR, the TCRdb table keeps only in-frame clones and is missing some. The table has 100,000 or so clones, about nine tenths seen once. Source: peripheral blood, taken on day 0 of AZD1222 vaccination. The source of these receptors is an adult in good health. Both conserved end residues are part of each CDR3. A D gene is named only where the DNA matches it firmly. Clone size, where shown, is once, few, many, or a class for clones that have expanded.

D gene	clone size	V gene	J gene	CDR3 protein	CDR3 DNA
TRBD1	-	TRBV5-1	TRBJ1-1	CASSWTGWEGTEAFF	TGCGCCAGCAGCTGGACAGGGTGGGAAGGCACTGAAGCTTTCTTT
-	-	TRBV14	TRBJ1-1	CASSPGASVTEAFF	TGTGCCAGCAGCCCGGGGGCTTCGGTCACTGAAGCTTTCTTT
-	-	TRBV7-9	TRBJ2-5	CASSDLGGGEETQYF	TGTGCCAGCAGCGACCTGGGGGGAGGCGAAGAGACCCAGTACTTC
-	-	TRBV5-1	TRBJ2-7	CASSLVLRGYEQYF	TGCGCCAGCAGCTTGGTTCTCAGGGGCTACGAGCAGTACTTC
-	-	TRBV7-2	TRBJ1-2	CASSLETANYGYTF	TGTGCCAGCAGCTTAGAAACGGCTAACTATGGCTACACCTTC
TRBD1	-	TRBV16	TRBJ2-1	CASSRDSVQFF	TGTGCCAGCAGCCGGGACAGCGTGCAGTTCTTC
-	-	TRBV5-1	TRBJ1-1	CASSLVGDGTEAFF	TGCGCCAGCAGCTTGGTTGGGGATGGGACTGAAGCTTTCTTT
-	-	TRBV5-1	TRBJ1-4	CASSLNPATNEKLFF	TGCGCCAGCAGCCTAAACCCAGCAACTAATGAAAAACTGTTTTTT
-	-	TRBV29-1	TRBJ1-2	CSVEDQGGYGYTF	TGCAGCGTTGAAGATCAAGGGGGGTATGGCTACACCTTC
-	-	TRBV29-1	TRBJ1-2	CSVRTAFNYGYTF	TGCAGCGTTAGGACCGCCTTTAACTATGGCTACACCTTC
-	once	TRBV7-8	TRBJ1-1	CASSLVVGVNTEAFF	TGTGCCAGCAGCTTAGTTGTGGGGGTGAACACTGAAGCTTTCTTT
TRBD1	-	TRBV9	TRBJ1-1	CASSIGQGAAEAFF	TGTGCCAGCAGCATCGGACAGGGGGCTGCTGAAGCTTTCTTT
TRBD1	-	TRBV7-2	TRBJ1-1	CASSSDRGRVSEAFF	TGTGCCAGCAGCTCTGACAGGGGAAGGGTTAGTGAAGCTTTCTTT
-	-	TRBV19	TRBJ1-3	CASSETRGNTIYF	TGTGCCAGTAGTGAAACCAGGGGAAACACCATATATTTT
TRBD1	once	TRBV6-6	TRBJ1-2	CASRGYGTGNNYGYTF	TGTGCCAGCAGGGGTTACGGGACAGGCAATAACTATGGCTACACCTTC
TRBD1	-	TRBV4-2	TRBJ1-5	CASSQDSLGQGSQPQHF	TGTGCCAGCAGCCAAGATAGTCTCGGACAGGGTAGTCAGCCCCAGCATTTT
TRBD1	-	TRBV28	TRBJ2-7	CASSQLGQIYEQYF	TGTGCCAGCAGCCAACTGGGACAGATTTACGAGCAGTACTTC
-	-	TRBV21-1	TRBJ2-3	CASTQGASGEDTQYF	TGTGCCAGCACCCAAGGGGCTAGCGGGGAAGATACGCAGTATTTT
-	few	TRBV5-4	TRBJ1-4	CASSQRVGGNEKLFF	TGTGCCAGCAGTCAGCGGGTAGGGGGTAATGAAAAACTGTTTTTT
TRBD1	-	TRBV28	TRBJ1-3	CASSLFDRGSGNTIYF	TGTGCCAGCAGTTTATTCGACAGGGGCTCTGGAAACACCATATATTTT
-	-	TRBV7-9	TRBJ2-3	CASSFPRPEDTQYF	TGTGCCAGCAGCTTCCCCCGCCCGGAAGATACGCAGTATTTT
-	-	TRBV7-8	TRBJ1-2	CASSQVAGGHYGYTF	TGTGCCAGCAGTCAAGTCGCGGGGGGGCACTATGGCTACACCTTC
-	few	TRBV28	TRBJ1-6	CASSLLVKSPLHF	TGTGCCAGCAGTTTACTGGTTAAGTCACCCCTCCACTTT
TRBD1	-	TRBV4-3	TRBJ2-1	CASSPGQGYNEQFF	TGCGCCAGCAGCCCAGGACAGGGCTACAATGAGCAGTTCTTC
-	-	TRBV9	TRBJ1-2	CASSERDRHEGYTF	TGTGCCAGCAGCGAACGGGACCGCCACGAAGGCTACACCTTC
-	-	TRBV7-8	TRBJ2-5	CASTLMGRGAPETQYF	TGTGCCAGCACCTTAATGGGCAGGGGGGCCCCAGAGACCCAGTACTTC
-	-	TRBV9	TRBJ1-3	CASSVEGTGNTIYF	TGTGCCAGCAGCGTAGAGGGAACCGGAAACACCATATATTTT
-	-	TRBV27	TRBJ1-3	CASRPGVGNTIYF	TGTGCCAGCAGGCCAGGGGTGGGAAACACCATATATTTT
-	-	TRBV27	TRBJ2-1	CASSFIPTTHNEQFF	TGTGCCAGCAGTTTTATCCCAACGACACACAATGAGCAGTTCTTC